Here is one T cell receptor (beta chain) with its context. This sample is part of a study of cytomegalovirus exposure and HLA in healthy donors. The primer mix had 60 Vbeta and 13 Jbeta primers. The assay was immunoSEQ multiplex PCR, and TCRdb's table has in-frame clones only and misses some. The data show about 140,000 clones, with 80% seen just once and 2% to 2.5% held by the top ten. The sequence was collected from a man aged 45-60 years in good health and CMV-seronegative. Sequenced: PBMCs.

The CDR3 DNA follows: TGTGCCAGCAGTTTATCGTTGATTGGGGGGGCGGGTGAAAAACTGTTTTTT. Residues: CASSLSLIGGAGEKLFF. The rearrangement uses TRBV28 and TRBJ1-4, with D perhaps matching TRBD1 (6 bases). Germline CDR1 reads MDHEN; CDR2 reads SYDVKM. The CDR3 covers 17 residues. V lost 1 base, J lost 7 bases, and 19 bases lay in between. The complete variable domain, with remaining parts taken from reference TRBV28 and TRBJ1-4, reads DVKVTQSSRYLVKRTGEKVFLECVQDMDHENMFWYRQDPGLGLRLIYFSYDVKMKEKGDIPEGYSVSREKKERFSLILESASTNQTSMYLCASSLSLIGGAGEKLFFGSGTQLSVL.